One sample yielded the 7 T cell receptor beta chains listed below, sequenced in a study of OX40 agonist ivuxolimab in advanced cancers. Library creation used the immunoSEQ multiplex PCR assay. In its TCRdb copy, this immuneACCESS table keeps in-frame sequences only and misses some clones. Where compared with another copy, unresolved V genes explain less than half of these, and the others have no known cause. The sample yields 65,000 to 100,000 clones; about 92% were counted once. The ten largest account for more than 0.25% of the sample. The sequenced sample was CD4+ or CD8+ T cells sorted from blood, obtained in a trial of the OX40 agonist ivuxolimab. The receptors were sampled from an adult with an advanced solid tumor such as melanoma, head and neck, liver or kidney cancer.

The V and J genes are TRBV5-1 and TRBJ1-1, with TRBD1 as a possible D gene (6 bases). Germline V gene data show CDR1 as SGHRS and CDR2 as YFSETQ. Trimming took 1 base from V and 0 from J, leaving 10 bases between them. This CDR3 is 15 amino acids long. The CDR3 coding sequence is TGCGCCAGCAGCTTGCAGGGACAACTGAACACTGAAGCTTTCTTT. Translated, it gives CASSLQGQLNTEAFF.

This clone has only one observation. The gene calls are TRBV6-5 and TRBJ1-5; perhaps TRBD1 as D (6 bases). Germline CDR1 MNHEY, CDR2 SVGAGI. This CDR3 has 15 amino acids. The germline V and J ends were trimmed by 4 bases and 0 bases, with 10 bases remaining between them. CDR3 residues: CASSSLQGSNQPQHF. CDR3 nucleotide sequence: TGTGCCAGCAGTTCACTACAGGGTAGCAATCAGCCCCAGCATTTT.

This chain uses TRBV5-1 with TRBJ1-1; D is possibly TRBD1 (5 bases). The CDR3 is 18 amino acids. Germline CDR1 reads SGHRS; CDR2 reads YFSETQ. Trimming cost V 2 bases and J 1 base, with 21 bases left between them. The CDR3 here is CASSFGQVGLVSNTEAFF. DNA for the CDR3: TGCGCCAGCAGCTTCGGGCAAGTGGGACTCGTATCGAACACTGAAGCTTTCTTT.

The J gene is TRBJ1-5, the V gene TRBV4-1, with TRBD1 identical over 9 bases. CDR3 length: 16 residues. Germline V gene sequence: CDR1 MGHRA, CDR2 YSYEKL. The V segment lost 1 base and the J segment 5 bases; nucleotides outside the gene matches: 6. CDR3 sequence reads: CASSQGTGGWYQPQHF. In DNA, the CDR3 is TGCGCCAGCAGCCAAGGTACAGGGGGCTGGTATCAGCCCCAGCATTTT.

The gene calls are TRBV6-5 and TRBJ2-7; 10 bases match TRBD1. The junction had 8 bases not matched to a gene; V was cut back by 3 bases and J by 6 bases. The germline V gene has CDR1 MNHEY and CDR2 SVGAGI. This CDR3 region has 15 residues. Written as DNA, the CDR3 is TGTGCCAGCAGTTATCTGGGGACAGGGGTTGGCGAGCAGTACTTC. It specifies CASSYLGTGVGEQYF.

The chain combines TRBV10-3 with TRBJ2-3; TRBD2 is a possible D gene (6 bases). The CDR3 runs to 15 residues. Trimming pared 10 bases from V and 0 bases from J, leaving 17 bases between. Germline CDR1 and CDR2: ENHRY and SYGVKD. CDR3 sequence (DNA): TGTGCCACGTTGAGGAGCGGGCCTAGCACAGATACGCAGTATTTT. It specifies CATLRSGPSTDTQYF.

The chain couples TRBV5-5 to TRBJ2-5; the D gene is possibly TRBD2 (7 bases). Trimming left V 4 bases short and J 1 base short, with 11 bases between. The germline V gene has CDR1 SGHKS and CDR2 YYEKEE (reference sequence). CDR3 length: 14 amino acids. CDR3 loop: CASSRGAAQETQYF. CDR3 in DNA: TGTGCCAGCAGCCGGGGGGCGGCCCAAGAGACCCAGTACTTC.